These 8 T cell receptor beta chains share one sample of origin, sequenced in a study of response to subunit inactivated influenza vaccine (dated by TCRdb to the late 2010s). Library preparation used RT-PCR. TCRdb records Illumina HiSeq 2500 as the sequencer. The public reads were reprocessed in TCRdb via fastp at Q25 and MiXCR, keeping in-frame beta chains. Identical CDR3 protein sequences are pooled into one entry, listed with their most common genes and DNA. The sample contains about 700,000 distinct CDR3 sequences, about 15% of them found a single time. Around 10% of the sample goes to the ten largest clones. The sample was PBMCs from blood, taken roughly 13 days after vaccination. The receptors here all came from a man between 45 and 60 years old who received an inactivated influenza vaccine. Donor details come from another sample of the same person, matched by shared clones.

The chain combines TRBV27 with TRBJ2-3; D is unclear. Trimming removed 5 bases from V and 6 bases from J, with 15 bases in between. This CDR3 is 14 amino acids long. Germline V CDR1 and CDR2: MNHEY, SMNVEV (reference sequence). The DNA for the CDR3 is TGTGCCAGCAGTCCCTTAACAGCCGGGGATACGCAGTATTTT. It yields the protein CASSPLTAGDTQYF.

Only a few counts were recorded for this clonotype. J is TRBJ2-2 and V is TRBV4-1; 13 bases match TRBD2. The V and J ends lost 4 bases and 3 bases, in that order; junction bases with no gene match: 8. Germline CDR1 reads MGHRA; CDR2 reads YSYEKL. CDR3 size: 18 residues. CDR3: CASSPNLGLAGYTGELFF. The CDR3 DNA is TGCGCCAGCAGCCCAAATTTGGGACTAGCGGGATACACCGGGGAGCTGTTTTTT.

In this sample, this clonotype turned up a few times. The rearrangement joins TRBV9 to TRBJ1-6; weak D call: TRBD1 (6 bases). Trimming removed 0 bases at V and 12 bases at J, with 7 bases between. Germline V gene lookup returns CDR1 SGDLS and CDR2 YYNGEE. The CDR3 runs 12 residues. CDR3 nucleotide sequence: TGTGCCAGCAGCGTAGAGGGGGGACCCCTCCACTTT. Translation: CASSVEGGPLHF.

V is TRBV19 and J is TRBJ2-1, with 12 bases aligning to TRBD2. The CDR3 runs 19 residues. With 6 bases clipped from V and 2 bases from J, the junction kept 14 bases outside the gene matches. CDR1 and CDR2 from the germline V gene are LNHDA and SQIVND (reference sequence). This CDR3 reads CASRPGTGLAGSAYNEQFF. The CDR3 region has the DNA TGTGCCAGTAGACCCGGGACAGGACTAGCGGGATCGGCCTACAATGAGCAGTTCTTC.

The CDR3 nucleotides read TGTGCCAGCAGTTATCGGATTGGAAACACCGGGGAGCTGTTTTTT. Protein product: CASSYRIGNTGELFF. This chain uses TRBV6-2 or TRBV6-3 with TRBJ2-2; D is ambiguous. The V end was cut by 3 bases, the J end by 2 bases, with 10 bases between. Germline V gene lookup returns CDR1 MNHEY and CDR2 SVGEGT. The CDR3 spans 15 residues.

This clonotype appeared a few times. V and J are TRBV4-2 and TRBJ2-1; D ambiguous. CDR3 size: 15 residues. Germline CDR1 LGHNA, CDR2 YNFKEQ. V was cut by 1 base and J by 8 bases, with 15 bases left in between. The CDR3 here is CASSQGGAGRDEQFF. The CDR3 DNA is TGTGCCAGCAGCCAAGGAGGAGCCGGCCGGGATGAGCAGTTCTTC.

The chain links TRBV29-1 to TRBJ1-3; D remains unclear. Germline V CDR1 and CDR2: SQVTM, ANQGSEA. Trimming removed 6 bases from V and 0 bases from J, with 12 bases in between. The CDR3 totals 14 residues. This CDR3 reads CSVSILNSGNTIYF. The CDR3 nucleotides are TGCAGCGTCTCGATTTTGAACTCTGGAAACACCATATATTTT.

This clonotype was detected a few times. The chain couples TRBV7-2 to TRBJ2-1; possibly TRBD2 for D (6 bases). The CDR3 consists of 17 residues. Germline V CDR1 and CDR2: SGHTA, FQGNSA. V was clipped by 1 base and J by 0 bases, with 13 bases between them. The CDR3 sequence: CASSLVVGGSSYNEQFF. In DNA, the CDR3 is TGTGCCAGCAGCTTAGTGGTGGGGGGAAGCTCCTACAATGAGCAGTTCTTC.